The 32 T cell receptor beta chains below all came from one sample that was sequenced in a study of sequential checkpoint blockade in melanoma. Produced via immunoSEQ multiplex PCR; TCRdb's table is partial and in-frame only. The repertoire holds 8,000 to 8,500 clones, with roughly 60% as singletons. Documented treatment: randomized to nivolumab then ipilimumab (arm A) or the reverse (arm B). The starting material was CD8+ T cells sorted from blood (inferred from file names), obtained from a patient given nivolumab and ipilimumab in sequence. The receptors here all came from a human donor with melanoma.

The chain carries TRBV28 and TRBJ2-1; D gene unclear. Germline V gene lookup returns CDR1 MDHEN and CDR2 SYDVKM. This CDR3 is built from 13 residues. Trimming took 4 bases from V and 1 from J, leaving 5 bases between them. The CDR3: CASSSRSYNEQFF. CDR3 sequence (DNA): TGTGCCAGCAGTTCCAGATCCTACAATGAGCAGTTCTTC.

This rearrangement joins TRBV27 to TRBJ2-7, with D tentatively TRBD2 (7 bases). V dropped 3 bases and J dropped 4 bases, with 10 bases sitting between them. The germline V gene has CDR1 MNHEY and CDR2 SMNVEV (reference sequence). This CDR3 comprises 13 residues. The DNA of the CDR3 is TGTGCCAGCAGTTTGGGAGGGGGGTACGAGCAGTACTTC. Encoded protein: CASSLGGGYEQYF.

The V gene is TRBV29-1, the J gene TRBJ1-3, with 9 bases identical to TRBD1. CDR3 length: 16 residues. Germline V lookup: CDR1 SQVTM, CDR2 ANQGSEA. The DNA of the CDR3 is TGCATCCGGGACAGGGACCGGCCCCACTCTGGAAACACCATATATTTT. Protein: CIRDRDRPHSGNTIYF.

The chain employs TRBV7-9 and TRBJ2-7, with 7 bases fitting TRBD1. J gave up 7 bases and V 4 bases, and 7 bases lay outside the gene matches. The germline CDR1 and CDR2 sequences are SEHNR and FQNEAQ (reference sequence). The CDR3 extends over 13 amino acids. CDR3 bases: TGTGCCAGCAGCTCCGGACAGGATGGGGAGCAGTACTTC. It codes for CASSSGQDGEQYF.

The rearrangement joins TRBV4-1 to TRBJ2-7; D unclear. Germline V gives CDR1 MGHRA, CDR2 YSYEKL. The V end lost 1 base, the J end lost 4 bases, and 14 bases lay between the germline ends. CDR3 length equals 15 residues. The CDR3 DNA is TGCGCCAGCAGCCAAGTCTTTCCTACTCCGTACGAGCAGTACTTC. Residues: CASSQVFPTPYEQYF.

The chain has TRBV6-4 and TRBJ1-2; 7 nucleotides agree with TRBD1. CDR1 and CDR2 from the germline V gene are MRHNA and SNTAGT. This CDR3 spans 15 amino acids. V lost 2 bases and J lost 7; bases outside the gene matches: 10. CDR3 DNA: TGTGCCAGCAGTGACGAGCCAGGGGGGTACGGTGGCTACACCTTC. This sequence encodes CASSDEPGGYGGYTF.

The V call is TRBV5-6, the J call TRBJ2-7, with 11 bases aligning to TRBD2. Per the germline V gene, CDR1 is SGHDT and CDR2 is YYEEEE. This CDR3 has 14 amino acids. The V gene end was trimmed by 7 bases and the J gene end by 0 bases; junction bases not matched to a gene: 3. The chain's CDR3 is CASLAGGSSYEQYF. The DNA for the CDR3 is TGTGCCAGCTTAGCGGGGGGGTCCTCCTACGAGCAGTACTTC.

This clone occurred a few times. The gene calls are TRBV29-1 and TRBJ1-2; D is undetermined. In germline, CDR1 is SQVTM, CDR2 ANQGSEA. The CDR3 is made up of 12 amino acids. V was pared by 5 bases and J by 4 bases, with 11 bases between. The CDR3 region is CSVMVEAYGYTF. The CDR3 region has the DNA TGCAGCGTTATGGTAGAAGCCTATGGCTACACCTTC. The full variable domain, in which reference TRBV29-1 and TRBJ1-2 provide the parts outside the CDR3, is SAVISQKPSRDICQRGTSLTIQCQVDSQVTMMFWYRQQPGQSLTLIATANQGSEATYESGFVIDKFPISRPNLTFSTLTVSNMSPEDSSIYLCSVMVEAYGYTFGSGTRLTVV.

This clone is termed medium-sized. The chain has TRBV28 and TRBJ2-1; 10 bases fit TRBD2. V lost 2 bases to trimming and J lost 6 bases; unmatched junction nucleotides: 4. CDR1 and CDR2 (germline): MDHEN, SYDVKM. The CDR3 loop spans 15 amino acids. The CDR3 DNA follows: TGTGCCAGCAGTTTAACTAGCGGGGTTTTCAATGAGCAGTTCTTC. As protein: CASSLTSGVFNEQFF.

By frequency in the sample, this clone is large (0.1 to 1%). The chain uses TRBV6-4 and TRBJ2-7; 7 nucleotides match TRBD1. Germline CDR1 is MRHNA and CDR2 is SNTAGT. The CDR3 is made up of 13 amino acids. V was clipped by 10 bases and J by 2 bases; unmatched bases: 8. As DNA, the CDR3 is TGTGCCACAGGGGACAGAATAACCTACGAGCAGTACTTC. The encoded protein is CATGDRITYEQYF.

The rearrangement links TRBV7-9 to TRBJ2-7; 7 nucleotides line up with TRBD1. V lost 4 bases and J lost 5; bases outside the gene matches: 11. The germline gives CDR1 SEHNR, CDR2 FQNEAQ (reference sequence). The CDR3 totals 15 residues. The CDR3 protein is CASSSPGTGEDEQYF. The CDR3 coding sequence is TGTGCCAGCAGCTCTCCGGGTACAGGGGAAGACGAGCAGTACTTC.

The chain is built from TRBV23-1 and TRBJ2-1; D is perhaps TRBD1 (6 bases). TRBV23-1 is designated an ORF whose function remains uncertain. The CDR3 length is 13 residues. Trimming pared 8 bases from V and 2 bases from J, leaving 10 bases between. As DNA, the CDR3 is TGCGCCAGCGCTCGGGACACCTACAATGAGCAGTTCTTC. Translated, it gives CASARDTYNEQFF.

The CDR3 here is CATSPGQGDYEQYF. The CDR3 DNA follows: TGTGCCACCAGCCCTGGACAGGGCGACTACGAGCAGTACTTC. V usage is TRBV15 and J usage is TRBJ2-7, with TRBD1 matching 8 bases. The CDR3 has 14 amino acids. Germline CDR1 reads LNHNV; CDR2 reads YYDKDF (reference sequence). Trimming cost V 5 bases and J 3 bases; bases outside gene matches: 6.

This clone is a singleton in its sample. V gene TRBV29-1 combines with J gene TRBJ2-2; the D is unclear. This CDR3 region has 12 residues. Germline assignment: CDR1 SQVTM and CDR2 ANQGSEA. The V end lost 4 bases, the J end lost 0 bases, and 3 bases lay between the germline ends. The CDR3 nucleotides are TGCAGCGTTGTAGCGAACACCGGGGAGCTGTTTTTT. Translation: CSVVANTGELFF.

The chain couples TRBV7-8 to TRBJ2-7; TRBD2 matches 11 bases. The CDR3 contains 14 residues. The germline V gene encodes CDR1 SGHVS and CDR2 FQNEAQ. Trimming at V came to 2 bases and at J to 6 bases, leaving 3 bases not matched to a gene. CDR3 in DNA: TGTGCCAGCAGCTTACTAGCGGGGGGCCTCGAGCAGTACTTC. This encodes CASSLLAGGLEQYF. The entire variable domain, with the rest obtained from reference TRBV7-8 and TRBJ2-7, is as follows: GAGVSQSPRYKVAKRGQDVALRCDPISGHVSLFWYQQALGQGPEFLTYFQNEAQLDKSGLPSDRFFAERPEGSVSTLKIQRTQQEDSAVYLCASSLLAGGLEQYFGPGTRLTVT.

The rearrangement links TRBV18 to TRBJ2-2; D unresolved. The V gene lost 5 bases and the J gene lost 0 bases, with 10 bases spanning the gap. The CDR3 totals 15 residues. CDR1 and CDR2 from the germline V gene are KGHSH and LQKENI. CDR3 coding DNA: TGTGCCAGCTCAGACTTACTCACGAACACCGGGGAGCTGTTTTTT. It specifies CASSDLLTNTGELFF.

This clone was observed a few times. The CDR3 sequence is CSVEWTGSYEQYF. CDR3 DNA: TGCAGCGTTGAATGGACAGGATCCTACGAGCAGTACTTC. V is TRBV29-1 and J is TRBJ2-7; 7 bases map to TRBD1. The germline V gene has CDR1 SQVTM and CDR2 ANQGSEA. V trimming: 2 bases; J trimming: 1 base; junction bases outside the gene matches: 2. The CDR3 length is 13 residues.

The chain uses TRBV9 and TRBJ1-5; TRBD1 might be the D (5 bases). Trimming took 3 bases from V and 4 from J, leaving 14 bases between them. Per the germline V gene, CDR1 is SGDLS and CDR2 is YYNGEE. CDR3 length equals 15 residues. The CDR3 spells CASSADAGVNQPQHF. For the CDR3, the DNA is TGTGCCAGCAGCGCCGACGCGGGGGTGAATCAGCCCCAGCATTTT.

This chain links TRBV6-5 with TRBJ2-7; possibly TRBD1 for D (6 bases). From germline, CDR1 is MNHEY and CDR2 SVGAGI. This CDR3 contains 14 residues. Trimming removed 4 bases at V and 2 bases at J, with 12 bases between. CDR3 in DNA: TGTGCCAGCAGTTCTGGGGACACAGCCTACGAGCAGTACTTC. It encodes CASSSGDTAYEQYF.

V usage is TRBV27 and J usage is TRBJ2-2, with 9 bases matching TRBD2. Germline CDR1 is MNHEY and CDR2 is SMNVEV (reference sequence). The ends lost 7 bases at V and 5 bases at J; junction bases unmatched: 8. The CDR3 is 15 residues long. The CDR3 protein is CASKSRLAGTGELFF. The CDR3 bases are TGTGCCAGCAAGTCGCGGCTAGCGGGGACCGGGGAGCTGTTTTTT.

This clone was seen a few times. The J gene is TRBJ1-1, the V gene TRBV5-8, with a weak D call TRBD1 (5 bases). The CDR3 spans 13 residues. The germline V gene encodes CDR1 SGHTS and CDR2 YDEGEE. Trimming pared 4 bases from V and 2 bases from J, leaving 9 bases between. The CDR3 here is CASSIDSNTEAFF. The CDR3 coding sequence is TGTGCCAGCAGCATAGACAGTAACACTGAAGCTTTCTTT.

The V and J genes are TRBV5-4 and TRBJ2-1; a weak D match, TRBD2 (7 bases). V lost 3 bases to trimming and J lost 7 bases, with 20 bases between them. The CDR3 length is 16 residues. CDR1 and CDR2 from the germline V gene are SGHNT and YYREEE (reference sequence). The CDR3 bases are TGTGCCAGCAGCTCTACGGCGGGGGCCGCCGGGAATGAGCAGTTCTTC. It is translated as CASSSTAGAAGNEQFF.

The chain is built from TRBV19 and TRBJ2-6; 7 positions match TRBD1. With V trimmed by 7 bases and J by 2 bases, 14 bases remained unmatched. Germline assignment: CDR1 LNHDA and CDR2 SQIVND (reference sequence). The CDR3 contains 18 residues. CDR3 protein: CASIKRGPGQPGANVLTF. In DNA form, the CDR3 reads TGTGCCAGTATAAAGAGGGGGCCCGGTCAACCTGGGGCCAACGTCCTGACTTTC.

CDR3 in amino acids: CASSQQRDRGYEQYF. The CDR3 DNA sequence: TGCGCCAGCAGCCAACAACGGGACAGGGGGTACGAGCAGTACTTC. The chain joins TRBV4-3 to TRBJ2-7; 11 bases line up with TRBD1. Germline CDR1 and CDR2: LGHNA and YSLEER. The J segment lost 4 bases and the V segment lost 2 bases, leaving 4 bases of the junction unmatched. CDR3 length equals 15 residues.

The chain combines TRBV5-6 with TRBJ2-7, with 7 positions matching TRBD2. The CDR3 runs to 14 residues. CDR1 and CDR2 from the germline V gene are SGHDT and YYEEEE. The V segment lost 6 bases and the J segment 6 bases; nucleotides outside the gene matches: 12. CDR3 in amino acids: CASTIWGGGSEQYF. The CDR3 DNA follows: TGTGCCAGCACCATCTGGGGCGGGGGATCCGAGCAGTACTTC. The full variable domain, in which reference TRBV5-6 and TRBJ2-7 provide the parts outside the CDR3, is DAGVTQSPTHLIKTRGQQVTLRCSPKSGHDTVSWYQQALGQGPQFIFQYYEEEERQRGNFPDRFSGHQFPNYSSELNVNALLLGDSALYLCASTIWGGGSEQYFGPGTRLTVT.

This chain links TRBV2 with TRBJ1-1, with a possible D match to TRBD1 (6 bases). CDR1 is SNHLY, CDR2 FYNNEI, per germline. This CDR3 contains 16 residues. The ends were cut back, 1 base at V and 2 bases at J, with 14 bases in the middle. In DNA, the CDR3 is TGTGCCAGCAGTGAAGGTCAGGGGATCCCAAACACTGAAGCTTTCTTT. Encoded protein: CASSEGQGIPNTEAFF.

This clone was seen only a few times. V usage is TRBV21-1 and J usage is TRBJ2-7; TRBD2 was called by the table and not checked on the DNA. TRBV21-1 is designated a pseudogene. The CDR3 runs to 23 residues. The CDR3 coding sequence is TGTGCCAGCAGCAACTCCCCGGGGCCGGGACTAGCGGGGGGGCGGGAGGGTCGCTACGAGCAGTACTTC. This translates into CASSNSPGPGLAGGREGRYEQYF.

The chain joins TRBV2 to TRBJ2-7, with 8 bases lining up with TRBD1. The CDR3 length is 14 residues. Losses at the gene ends were 8 bases for V and 4 bases for J; bases not matched to a gene: 10. The germline V gene encodes CDR1 SNHLY and CDR2 FYNNEI. CDR3 residues: CASVSGQGEYEQYF. The CDR3 bases are TGTGCCAGCGTAAGCGGACAGGGAGAGTACGAGCAGTACTTC.

The V gene is TRBV27, the J gene TRBJ2-7, with TRBD2 matching over 7 bases. This CDR3 has 13 amino acids. Germline CDR1 is MNHEY and CDR2 is SMNVEV (reference sequence). V was pared by 5 bases and J by 2 bases, with 3 bases of the junction left unmatched. This chain's CDR3 is CASSRGGAYEQYF. The DNA of the CDR3 is TGTGCCAGCAGTCGTGGGGGGGCCTACGAGCAGTACTTC.

Only a few counts were recorded for this clone. This chain links TRBV11-2 with TRBJ2-7, with D possibly matching TRBD2 (6 bases). Trimming stripped 2 bases from V and 5 bases from J, with 10 bases between. The CDR3 consists of 13 residues. From germline, CDR1 is SGHAT and CDR2 FQNNGV. The CDR3 bases are TGTGCCAGCAGCTTATCCGGGGGACACGAGCAGTACTTC. Amino acid sequence: CASSLSGGHEQYF.

This chain links TRBV6-1 with TRBJ2-7; 7 nucleotides match TRBD1. CDR3 length: 16 residues. V trimming: 2 bases; J trimming: 0 bases; junction bases outside the gene matches: 7. Germline V gives CDR1 MNHNS, CDR2 SASEGT. Here the CDR3 reads CASSERGGSFSYEQYF. As DNA, the CDR3 is TGTGCCAGCAGTGAAAGAGGGGGCTCTTTCTCCTACGAGCAGTACTTC.

This clone has a handful of counts. V and J are TRBV7-8 and TRBJ1-2; 8 nucleotides agree with TRBD1. With V trimmed by 0 bases and J by 8 bases, 5 bases remained unmatched. This CDR3 comprises 14 residues. The germline gives CDR1 SGHVS, CDR2 FQNEAQ. Here the CDR3 DNA reads TGTGCCAGCAGCTTAGCGCGGACAGGGACCGGCTACACCTTC. This translates into CASSLARTGTGYTF.